The 13 T cell receptor beta chains below come from one sample, sequenced in a study of blood T cell repertoires in COVID-19. The table came from immunoSEQ multiplex PCR; TCRdb's copy has only in-frame clones and leaves some out. Here the sample spans around 500,000 clones, around nine tenths being singletons. The material sequenced was PBMCs or T cells enriched from blood (not recorded which). The receptors originated from a middle-aged woman who had recovered from COVID-19.

For this clone: Different DNA sequences within this sample yield the same CDR3. J is TRBJ1-2 and V is TRBV5-6; TRBD1 matches 7 bases. The V segment lost 4 bases and the J segment 6 bases; nucleotides outside the gene matches: 6. The CDR3 extends over 13 amino acids. The germline V gene encodes CDR1 SGHDT and CDR2 YYEEEE. The CDR3 spells CASSLRQGDGYTF. CDR3 nucleotide sequence: TGTGCCAGCAGCCTGAGACAGGGAGATGGCTACACCTTC.

V gene TRBV6-5 combines with J gene TRBJ1-5; D is possibly TRBD1 (5 bases). The V and J ends lost 4 bases and 5 bases respectively, with 18 bases between them. The CDR3 has 16 residues. CDR1 and CDR2 (germline): MNHEY, SVGAGI. The CDR3 reads CASSSWGRDRDQPQHF. CDR3 nucleotides: TGTGCCAGCAGTTCATGGGGCAGGGATCGGGATCAGCCCCAGCATTTT.

The CDR3 nucleotides are TGCGCCAGCAGCCATAGCGGGAAAGCGTTTGAGCAGTTCTTC. Its protein is CASSHSGKAFEQFF. The chain is built from TRBV5-1 and TRBJ2-1; TRBD2 aligns across 8 bases. CDR3 size: 14 residues. Germline CDR1 reads SGHRS; CDR2 reads YFSETQ. Unmatched junction bases numbered 9, after V lost 4 bases and J lost 9 bases.

Turning to this clone: The germline gene is not matched at one end of the junction; a read error may be the cause. This rearrangement joins TRBV19 to TRBJ1-3, with TRBD1 identical over 11 bases. This CDR3 region has 16 residues. The V gene's germline CDR1 is LNHDA and CDR2 SQIVND (reference sequence). In DNA, the CDR3 is TGTGCCAGTAGTACGCCGGGAGGGACAGGGGGAAGCACCATATATTTT. It codes for CASSTPGGTGGSTIYF.

The rearrangement links TRBV19 to TRBJ2-2; perhaps TRBD1 as D (5 bases). The V gene lost 5 bases and the J gene lost 1 base, with 17 bases spanning the gap. This CDR3 spans 17 amino acids. Germline V CDR1 and CDR2: LNHDA, SQIVND (reference sequence). CDR3: CASSDLPGNRNTGELFF. DNA for the CDR3: TGTGCCAGTAGTGACTTACCAGGGAACAGGAACACCGGGGAGCTGTTTTTT.

The rearrangement uses TRBV2 and TRBJ1-6; possibly TRBD1 for D (6 bases). The CDR3 loop spans 13 amino acids. Germline V gene sequence: CDR1 SNHLY, CDR2 FYNNEI. V was clipped by 4 bases and J by 10 bases, with 11 bases between them. CDR3 sequence (DNA): TGTGCCAGCAGTGTACAGGGACACTCACCCCTCCACTTT. Translation: CASSVQGHSPLHF.

This clone was recorded only once. The gene calls are TRBV7-2 and TRBJ1-2, with a tentative D call TRBD1 (6 bases). CDR1 is SGHTA and CDR2 is FQGNSA in the germline V gene. V was pared by 6 bases and J by 4 bases, with 18 bases between. CDR3 size: 15 residues. This CDR3 is CASRFRGRELYGYTF. In DNA, the CDR3 is TGTGCCAGCAGGTTCAGGGGAAGGGAACTCTATGGCTACACCTTC.

This chain connects TRBV30 to TRBJ2-3; 8 bases line up with TRBD2. V lost 2 bases and J lost 8; bases outside the gene matches: 15. Germline V gives CDR1 GTSNPN, CDR2 SVGIG (reference sequence). The CDR3 is made up of 16 amino acids. The CDR3 DNA follows: TGTGCCTGGAGTCCGGGGGGGTATACGCCGTTCAGTACGCAGTATTTT. Translating it yields CAWSPGGYTPFSTQYF.

The V and J genes are TRBV19 and TRBJ1-6; tentative D call: TRBD1 (5 bases). Germline assignment: CDR1 LNHDA and CDR2 SQIVND (reference sequence). The germline V and J ends were trimmed by 7 bases and 11 bases, with 27 bases remaining between them. The CDR3 runs 17 residues. CDR3 sequence reads: CASKLGRGKTQTAPLHF. Here the CDR3 DNA reads TGTGCCAGTAAGCTTGGTAGGGGAAAAACCCAGACGGCACCCCTCCACTTT.

The V and J genes are TRBV30 and TRBJ1-5, with no clear D. The CDR3 is 13 residues long. Germline V gene lookup returns CDR1 GTSNPN and CDR2 SVGIG (reference sequence). Trimming shortened V by 2 bases and J by 0 bases, and 5 bases separated the two germline ends. CDR3 in amino acids: CAWSRSSNQPQHF. The CDR3 DNA is TGTGCCTGGAGTAGGAGTAGCAATCAGCCCCAGCATTTT.

This chain connects TRBV6-2 or TRBV6-3 to TRBJ1-5; 12 positions match TRBD1. Germline lookup yields CDR1 MNHEY and CDR2 SVGEGT. With V trimmed by 5 bases and J by 2 bases, 16 bases remained unmatched. The CDR3 has 20 amino acids. CDR3: CASSPLGGTGGMVGNQPQHF. In nucleotides, the CDR3 is TGTGCCAGCAGTCCGCTGGGGGGGACAGGGGGCATGGTCGGCAATCAGCCCCAGCATTTT.

This clone turned up a few times. The rearrangement links TRBV4-2 to TRBJ2-2; 10 bases map to TRBD1. The CDR3 consists of 15 residues. The germline V gene encodes CDR1 LGHNA and CDR2 YNFKEQ. The V segment lost 4 bases and the J segment 6 bases; nucleotides outside the gene matches: 5. CDR3 loop: CASSLTGTGAGELFF. As DNA, the CDR3 is TGTGCCAGCAGCCTGACCGGGACAGGGGCCGGGGAGCTGTTTTTT.

The chain employs TRBV12-5 and TRBJ2-6; maybe TRBD2 (6 bases). Germline CDR1 is LGHNT and CDR2 is FRNRAP. The CDR3 is 18 amino acids. V lost 0 bases and J lost 0, with 12 bases in between. The CDR3 DNA sequence: TGTGCTAGTGGTTTGGTACACCGGAGGGGCTCTGGGGCCAACGTCCTGACTTTC. It codes for CASGLVHRRGSGANVLTF.